Detailed here is one TCR beta chain. The CDR3 spans 16 residues. Trimming cost V 4 bases and J 4 bases; bases outside gene matches: 12. The V gene's germline CDR1 is KGHSH and CDR2 LQKENI. In the original processing: For nucleated cells, counts were estimated from reference gene primer amplification. Clones were sequenced by immunoSEQ multiplex PCR, and TCRdb holds only the in-frame ones, with some missing. For V, J and clone size, that table is used; D and trimming come from the DNA. The repertoire includes 150,000 to 200,000 clones, roughly 80% of them detected once, and roughly 5% sits in the top ten. This sample is drawn from a study of blood T cell repertoires in COVID-19.

V and J are TRBV18 and TRBJ1-2; 7 nucleotides align to TRBD1. Material for sequencing was peripheral blood. The TCR sequence derives from a woman in her 30s with acute or convalescent COVID-19. This chain's CDR3 is CASSLSKGATSYGYTF. CDR3 coding DNA: TGTGCCAGCTCACTGAGTAAGGGGGCTACTTCCTATGGCTACACCTTC.